The rows below give T cell receptor beta chains drawn from one sample of a study of blood T cell repertoires in COVID-19. Method: immunoSEQ multiplex PCR; TCRdb's copy keeps in-frame clones and lacks some. The sample lists 55,000 to 90,000 clones, roughly 84% seen once, with roughly 4.7% in the top ten. Sequenced input: peripheral blood. The receptor source for this set is an older woman with acute or convalescent COVID-19. The CDR3 runs from the conserved cysteine through the conserved F or W. The D gene is left open where the match is weak. Some rows have no size entry. The others give once, few or many, or a class for an expanded clone.

NA,TRBJ1-1,TRBV20-1,NA,TGCAGTGCTTCCCGGACGGAGGGAGCTTTCTTT,CSASRTEGAFF
NA,TRBJ2-5,TRBV24-1,NA,TGTGCCACCAGGATGTGGAGTAACTGGACCCAGTACTTC,CATRMWSNWTQYF
TRBD1,TRBJ2-3,TRBV6-1,NA,TGTGCCAGCAGTGCACAGGGGGCGAGGGGCACAGATACGCAGTATTTT,CASSAQGARGTDTQYF
NA,TRBJ1-1,TRBV19,NA,TGTGCCAGTAGTATGATTGGCAGGGTGAACACTGAAGCTTTCTTT,CASSMIGRVNTEAFF
NA,TRBJ1-1,TRBV18,NA,TGTGCCAGCTCACAGGGGGGGCCCCAGATGAACACTGAAGCTTTCTTT,CASSQGGPQMNTEAFF
TRBD1,TRBJ1-2,TRBV9,NA,TGTGCCAGCAGCGTTGGACAGGGCGGTAGCGGCTACACCTTC,CASSVGQGGSGYTF
TRBD1,TRBJ1-1,TRBV19,NA,TGTGCCAGTAGTATGGGCAGGGGGGAGCCTGAAGCTTTCTTT,CASSMGRGEPEAFF
TRBD1,TRBJ2-2,TRBV11-3,NA,TGTGCCAGCAGCTTTAGGCAGGGGGACACCGGGGAGCTGTTTTTT,CASSFRQGDTGELFF
TRBD1,TRBJ2-7,TRBV9,NA,TGTGCCAGCAGCGCAACCGGGACAGTCTACGAGCAGTACTTC,CASSATGTVYEQYF
NA,TRBJ2-7,TRBV6-5,NA,TGTGCCAGCAGTTCCCCTCAGACAGGTATCTCCTACGAGCAGTACTTC,CASSSPQTGISYEQYF
TRBD1,TRBJ1-1,TRBV19,NA,TGTGCCAGTACCCCGGACAGGAGGAACACTGAAGCTTTCTTT,CASTPDRRNTEAFF
NA,TRBJ2-7,TRBV5-4,few,TGTGCCAGCAGCTTGGGGCACTACGAGCAGTACTTC,CASSLGHYEQYF
NA,TRBJ2-7,TRBV3-1/TRBV3-2,NA,TGTGCCAGCAGCCAAGCCGGGGGGCGGTACGAGCAGTACTTC,CASSQAGGRYEQYF
TRBD2,TRBJ2-5,TRBV5-1,once,TGCGCCAGCAGCAGAGTCGCGCGGGGGGTATCCCAAGAGACCCAGTACTTC,CASSRVARGVSQETQYF
TRBD1,TRBJ1-2,TRBV19,NA,TGTGCCAGTACCCGTTGGGGACAGGGAAACTATGGCTACACCTTC,CASTRWGQGNYGYTF
TRBD1,TRBJ1-4,TRBV4-1,NA,TGCGCCAGCAGCCAAGGGGACAGGGCCACTAATGAAAAACTGTTTTTT,CASSQGDRATNEKLFF
TRBD1,TRBJ1-2,TRBV7-3,NA,TGTGCCAGCAGCCGAGAAAAAGGACAGGGCTTTCATGGCTACACCTTC,CASSREKGQGFHGYTF
TRBD1,TRBJ1-1,TRBV5-1,once,TGCGCCAGCAGCTCAGGACAGGCGAACACTGAAGCTTTCTTT,CASSSGQANTEAFF
NA,TRBJ2-7,TRBV9,few,TGTGCCAGCAGCGCCGCCCCTCGGACAGGGAGGGAGTACGAGCAGTACTTC,CASSAAPRTGREYEQYF
TRBD2,TRBJ2-3,TRBV2,NA,TGTGCCAGCAGTGAAGGGGTACGCGGGGGGGCTAGAGACACGCAGTATTTT,CASSEGVRGGARDTQYF
NA,TRBJ2-3,TRBV2,few,TGTGCCAGCAGTAGCGACAGATTATACACAGATACGCAGTATTTT,CASSSDRLYTDTQYF
NA,TRBJ2-7,TRBV6-6,NA,TGTGCCAGCAGTGGAGCCTACGAGCAGTACTTC,CASSGAYEQYF
NA,TRBJ2-7,TRBV7-9,NA,TGTGCCAGCAGCTTTACAGGGAGGGTTTACGAGCAGTACTTC,CASSFTGRVYEQYF